The sequence of this T cell receptor beta chain was determined in a study of glioma-infiltrating T cells after dendritic cell vaccination. Study results and limitations: Only a small number of patients had complete blood and tumor samples.

This table comes from immunoSEQ multiplex PCR, and its TCRdb copy is limited to in-frame clones, with some not included. Among roughly 47,000 clones, about 85% were seen once, and the ten largest hold roughly 10%. Regarding this clone: Its target is unknown.

Patients had residual fresh-frozen tumor tissue and more than two years of survival data. The germline V gene has CDR1 SGDLS and CDR2 YYNGEE. CDR3 length: 15 amino acids. V was cut by 4 bases and J by 0 bases, with 12 bases left in between. The sequencing here drew on blood, taken before dendritic cell vaccination. The sequence was obtained from a human donor with glioblastoma. The rearrangement links TRBV9 to TRBJ2-3; D perhaps matches TRBD1 (7 bases). The CDR3 region has the DNA TGTGCCAGCAGCCCCAGGGGGGAGAGCACAGATACGCAGTATTTT. Its translation: CASSPRGESTDTQYF.